This note documents a single T cell receptor (beta chain) sequence. This clonotype was seen a handful of times. Its antigen is not yet known. Per-base quality was not reported, and no clone a single base away is much larger than it. Trimmed from V: 4 bases; trimmed from J: 0 bases; junction bases lacking a gene match: 6. Via the germline V gene, CDR1 is SGHTA and CDR2 FQGNSA. Counted from cysteine to phenylalanine, this CDR3 has 16 amino acids. The read is trimmed to its CDR3 DNA, 48 bases read in frame from base 1. The sample originates from a study of tumor-infiltrating lymphocytes in oesophageal squamous cell carcinoma (dated by TCRdb to the mid-2010s). The library was prepared using PCR. Sequencer: Illumina HiSeq 1500. TCRdb cleaned the public reads at Q25 with fastp, built clones with MiXCR and kept in-frame beta chains. For every CDR3 protein sequence, its rows merge into one entry that carries the most common genes and DNA. For this sample the table gives just over 15,000 distinct CDR3 sequences, of which about 50% were detected only once. The top ten clones comprise approximately 16% of the sample.

The receptor was derived from a male donor with esophageal squamous cell carcinoma. The sequence links TRBV7-2 to TRBJ2-1, and TRBD1 aligns with 7 junction nucleotides. What was sequenced was esophageal tumor tissue. The CDR3 region has the sequence CASSSTRQGSYNEQFF. The base sequence is TGTGCCAGCAGCTCCACTCGACAGGGCTCCTACAATGAGCAGTTCTTC.